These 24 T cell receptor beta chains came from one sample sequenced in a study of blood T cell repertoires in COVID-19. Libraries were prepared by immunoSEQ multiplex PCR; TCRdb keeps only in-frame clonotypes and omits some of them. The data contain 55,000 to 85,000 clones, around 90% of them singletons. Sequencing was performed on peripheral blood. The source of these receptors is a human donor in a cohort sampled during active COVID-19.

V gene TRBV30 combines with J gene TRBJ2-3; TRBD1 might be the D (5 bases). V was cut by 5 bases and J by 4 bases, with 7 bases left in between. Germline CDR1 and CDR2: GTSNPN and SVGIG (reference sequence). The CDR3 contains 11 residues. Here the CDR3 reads CAWAGSDTQYF. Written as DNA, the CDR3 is TGTGCCTGGGCAGGGTCAGATACGCAGTATTTT. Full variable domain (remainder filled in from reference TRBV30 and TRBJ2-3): SQTIHQWPATLVQPVGSPLSLECTVEGTSNPNLYWYRQAAGRGLQLLFYSVGIGQISSEVPQNLSASRPQDRQFILSSKKLLLSDSGFYLCAWAGSDTQYFGPGTRLTVL.

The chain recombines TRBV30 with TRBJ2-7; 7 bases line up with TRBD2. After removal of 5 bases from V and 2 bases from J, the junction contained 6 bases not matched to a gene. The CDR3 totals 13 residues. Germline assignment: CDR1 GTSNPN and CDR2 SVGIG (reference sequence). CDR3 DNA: TGTGCCTGGGAAGCGGGAACCACCTACGAGCAGTACTTC. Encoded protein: CAWEAGTTYEQYF.

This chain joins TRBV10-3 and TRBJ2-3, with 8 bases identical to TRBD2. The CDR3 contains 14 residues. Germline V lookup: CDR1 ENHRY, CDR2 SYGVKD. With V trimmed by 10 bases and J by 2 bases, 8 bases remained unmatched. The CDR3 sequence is CATRLARVTDTQYF. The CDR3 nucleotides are TGTGCCACCCGACTAGCGAGAGTCACAGATACGCAGTATTTT.

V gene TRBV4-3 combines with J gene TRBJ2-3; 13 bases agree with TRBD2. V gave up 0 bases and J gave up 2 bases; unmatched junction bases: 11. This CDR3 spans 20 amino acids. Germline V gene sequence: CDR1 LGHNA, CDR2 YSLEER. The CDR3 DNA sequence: TGCGCCAGCAGCCAAGATTGGGTCCGGACTAGCGGGGGCCTCACAGATACGCAGTATTTT. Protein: CASSQDWVRTSGGLTDTQYF.

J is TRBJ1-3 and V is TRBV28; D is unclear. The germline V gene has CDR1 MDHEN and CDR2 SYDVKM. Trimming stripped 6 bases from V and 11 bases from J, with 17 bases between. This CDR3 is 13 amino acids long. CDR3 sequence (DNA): TGTGCCAGCAGGGAGGGAGCTAATTTACCCATATATTTT. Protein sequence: CASREGANLPIYF.

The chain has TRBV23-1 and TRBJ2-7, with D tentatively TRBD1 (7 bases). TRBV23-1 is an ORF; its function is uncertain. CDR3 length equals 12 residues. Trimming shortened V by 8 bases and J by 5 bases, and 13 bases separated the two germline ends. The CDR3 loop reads CASSPGGNEQYF. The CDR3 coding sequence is TGCGCCAGCTCTCCAGGGGGGAACGAGCAGTACTTC.

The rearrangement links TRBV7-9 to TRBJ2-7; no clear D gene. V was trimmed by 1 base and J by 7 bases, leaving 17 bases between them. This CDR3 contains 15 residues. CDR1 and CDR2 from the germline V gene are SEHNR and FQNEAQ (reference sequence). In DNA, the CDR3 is TGTGCCAGCAGCTTAGATGAGGCTATTTCCCTAGAGCAGTACTTC. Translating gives CASSLDEAISLEQYF. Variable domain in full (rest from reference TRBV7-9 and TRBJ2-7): DTGVSQNPRHKITKRGQNVTFRCDPISEHNRLYWYRQTLGQGPEFLTYFQNEAQLEKSRLLSDRFSAERPKGSFSTLEIQRTEQGDSAMYLCASSLDEAISLEQYFGPGTRLTVT.

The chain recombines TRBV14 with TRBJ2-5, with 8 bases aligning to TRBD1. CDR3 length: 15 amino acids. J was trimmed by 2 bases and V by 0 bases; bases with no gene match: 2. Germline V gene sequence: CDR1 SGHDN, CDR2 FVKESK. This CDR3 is CASSQEDRDQETQYF. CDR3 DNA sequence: TGTGCCAGCAGCCAAGAGGACAGGGATCAAGAGACCCAGTACTTC.

CDR3 DNA: TGTGCCAGCAGAAAAACCGGTACAGGGGGAAGTCGCACAGATACGCAGTATTTT. This sequence encodes CASRKTGTGGSRTDTQYF. This sequence joins TRBV7-8 and TRBJ2-3, with 8 bases fitting TRBD1. Per germline, CDR1 SGHVS and CDR2 FQNEAQ. V dropped 6 bases and J dropped 1; count of bases not matched to a gene: 15. The CDR3 runs 18 residues. Variable domain in full (rest from reference TRBV7-8 and TRBJ2-3): GAGVSQSPRYKVAKRGQDVALRCDPISGHVSLFWYQQALGQGPEFLTYFQNEAQLDKSGLPSDRFFAERPEGSVSTLKIQRTQQEDSAVYLCASRKTGTGGSRTDTQYFGPGTRLTVL.

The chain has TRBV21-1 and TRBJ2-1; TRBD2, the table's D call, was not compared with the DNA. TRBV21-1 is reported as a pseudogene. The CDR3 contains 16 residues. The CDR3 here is CASSVRRGRYGNEQFF. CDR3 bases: TGTGCCAGCAGCGTGAGAAGAGGGAGGTACGGCAATGAGCAGTTCTTC.

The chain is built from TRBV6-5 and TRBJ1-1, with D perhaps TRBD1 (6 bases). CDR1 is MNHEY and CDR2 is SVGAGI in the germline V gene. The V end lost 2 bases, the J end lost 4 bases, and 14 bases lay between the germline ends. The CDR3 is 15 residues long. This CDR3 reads CASSYQGGEITEAFF. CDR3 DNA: TGTGCCAGCAGTTACCAAGGGGGAGAGATCACTGAAGCTTTCTTT.

The CDR3 nucleotides are TGTGCCAGCAGTTACGGGACAGGGAACAATCAGCCCCAGCATTTT. Its translation is CASSYGTGNNQPQHF. The genes are TRBV6-5 and TRBJ1-5; 9 positions match TRBD1. V shed 2 bases, J shed 3 bases, and the junction held 2 bases outside the gene matches. Germline values: CDR1 MNHEY, CDR2 SVGAGI. The CDR3 runs to 15 residues.

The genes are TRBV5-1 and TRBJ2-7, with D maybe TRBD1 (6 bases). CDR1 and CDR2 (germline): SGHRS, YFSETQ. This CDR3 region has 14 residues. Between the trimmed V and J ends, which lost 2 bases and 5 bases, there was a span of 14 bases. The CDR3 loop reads CASSLVTGGDEQYF. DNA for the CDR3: TGCGCCAGCAGCTTAGTGACAGGAGGCGACGAGCAGTACTTC.

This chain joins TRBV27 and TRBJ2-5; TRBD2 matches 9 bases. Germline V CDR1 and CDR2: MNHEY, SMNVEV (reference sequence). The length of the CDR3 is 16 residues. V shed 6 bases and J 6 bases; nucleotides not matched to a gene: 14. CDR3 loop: CASRDNLAGGRKTQYF. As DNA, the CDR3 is TGTGCCAGCAGAGATAATTTGGCGGGAGGGAGAAAGACCCAGTACTTC.

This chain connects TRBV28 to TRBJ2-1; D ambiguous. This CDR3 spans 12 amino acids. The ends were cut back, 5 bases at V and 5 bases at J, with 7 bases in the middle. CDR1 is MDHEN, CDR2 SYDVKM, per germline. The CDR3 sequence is CASSPTDNEQFF. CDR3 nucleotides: TGTGCCAGCAGTCCCACGGACAATGAGCAGTTCTTC.

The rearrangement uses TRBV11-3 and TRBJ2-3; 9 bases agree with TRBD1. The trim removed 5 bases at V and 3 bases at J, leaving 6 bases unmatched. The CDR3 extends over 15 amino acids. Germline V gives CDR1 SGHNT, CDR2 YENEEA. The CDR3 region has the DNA TGTGCCAGCAGCCCGGACAGGGGCGGGACAGATACGCAGTATTTT. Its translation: CASSPDRGGTDTQYF.

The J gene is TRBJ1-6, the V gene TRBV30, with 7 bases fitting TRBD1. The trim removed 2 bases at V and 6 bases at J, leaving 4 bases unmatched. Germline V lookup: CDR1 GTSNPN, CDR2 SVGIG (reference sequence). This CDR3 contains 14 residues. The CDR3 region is CAWSLGQINSPLHF. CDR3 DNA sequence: TGTGCCTGGAGTCTGGGACAGATTAATTCACCCCTCCACTTT.

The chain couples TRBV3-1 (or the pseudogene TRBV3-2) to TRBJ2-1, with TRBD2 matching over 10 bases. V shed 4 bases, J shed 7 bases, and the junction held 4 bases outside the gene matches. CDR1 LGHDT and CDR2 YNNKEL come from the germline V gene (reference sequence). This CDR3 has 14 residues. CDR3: CASSLAGGRNEQFF. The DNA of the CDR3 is TGTGCCAGCAGCCTAGCGGGGGGCCGTAATGAGCAGTTCTTC.

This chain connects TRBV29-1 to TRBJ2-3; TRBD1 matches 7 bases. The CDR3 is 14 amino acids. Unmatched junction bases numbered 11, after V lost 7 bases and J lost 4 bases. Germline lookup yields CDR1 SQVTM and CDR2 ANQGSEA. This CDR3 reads CSGKTGAGADTQYF. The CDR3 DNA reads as TGCAGCGGGAAAACAGGGGCTGGTGCAGATACGCAGTATTTT.

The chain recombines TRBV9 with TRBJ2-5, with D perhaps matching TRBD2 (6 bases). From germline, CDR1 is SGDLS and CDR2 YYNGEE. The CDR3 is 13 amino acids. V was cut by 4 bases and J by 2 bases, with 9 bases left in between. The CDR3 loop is CASSTGLQETQYF. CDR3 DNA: TGTGCCAGCAGCACGGGACTTCAAGAGACCCAGTACTTC.

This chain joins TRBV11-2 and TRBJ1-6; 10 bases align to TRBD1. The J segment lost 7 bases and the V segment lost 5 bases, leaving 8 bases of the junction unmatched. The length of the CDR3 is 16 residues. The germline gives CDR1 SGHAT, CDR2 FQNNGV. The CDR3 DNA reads TGTGCCAGCAGCAGCGGACAGGGGGATTGGAATTCACCCCTCCACTTT. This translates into CASSSGQGDWNSPLHF.

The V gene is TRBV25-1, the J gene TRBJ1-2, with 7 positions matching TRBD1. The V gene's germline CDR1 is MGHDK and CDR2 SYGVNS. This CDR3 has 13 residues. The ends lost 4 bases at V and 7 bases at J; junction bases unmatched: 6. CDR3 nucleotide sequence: TGTGCCAGCAGTGGCAGGGGGGCCTCTGGCTACACCTTC. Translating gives CASSGRGASGYTF.

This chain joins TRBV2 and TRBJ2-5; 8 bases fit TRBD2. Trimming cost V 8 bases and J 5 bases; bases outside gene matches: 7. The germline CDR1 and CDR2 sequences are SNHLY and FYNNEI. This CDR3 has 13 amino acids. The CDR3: CASVPGGNETQYF. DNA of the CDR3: TGTGCCAGCGTCCCGGGAGGGAATGAGACCCAGTACTTC.

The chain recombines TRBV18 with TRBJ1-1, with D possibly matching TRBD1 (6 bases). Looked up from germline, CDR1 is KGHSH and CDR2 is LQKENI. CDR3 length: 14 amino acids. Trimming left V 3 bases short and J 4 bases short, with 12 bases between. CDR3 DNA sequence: TGTGCCAGCTCACCCAAACAGGGAAGCACTGAAGCTTTCTTT. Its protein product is CASSPKQGSTEAFF.